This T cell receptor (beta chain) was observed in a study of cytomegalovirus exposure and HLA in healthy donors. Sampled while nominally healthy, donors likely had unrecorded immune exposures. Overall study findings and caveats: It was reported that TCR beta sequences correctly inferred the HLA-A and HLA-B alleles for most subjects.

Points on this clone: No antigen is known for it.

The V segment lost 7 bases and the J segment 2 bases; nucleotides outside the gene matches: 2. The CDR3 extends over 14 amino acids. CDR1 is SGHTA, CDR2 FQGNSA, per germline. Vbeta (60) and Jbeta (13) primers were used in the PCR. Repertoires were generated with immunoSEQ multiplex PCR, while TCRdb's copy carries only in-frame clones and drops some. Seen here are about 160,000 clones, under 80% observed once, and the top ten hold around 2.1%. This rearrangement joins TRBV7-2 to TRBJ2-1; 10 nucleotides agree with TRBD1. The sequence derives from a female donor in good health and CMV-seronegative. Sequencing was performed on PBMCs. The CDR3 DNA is TGTGCCAGCACCGGGACAGGGGCCTACAATGAGCAGTTCTTC. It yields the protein CASTGTGAYNEQFF.